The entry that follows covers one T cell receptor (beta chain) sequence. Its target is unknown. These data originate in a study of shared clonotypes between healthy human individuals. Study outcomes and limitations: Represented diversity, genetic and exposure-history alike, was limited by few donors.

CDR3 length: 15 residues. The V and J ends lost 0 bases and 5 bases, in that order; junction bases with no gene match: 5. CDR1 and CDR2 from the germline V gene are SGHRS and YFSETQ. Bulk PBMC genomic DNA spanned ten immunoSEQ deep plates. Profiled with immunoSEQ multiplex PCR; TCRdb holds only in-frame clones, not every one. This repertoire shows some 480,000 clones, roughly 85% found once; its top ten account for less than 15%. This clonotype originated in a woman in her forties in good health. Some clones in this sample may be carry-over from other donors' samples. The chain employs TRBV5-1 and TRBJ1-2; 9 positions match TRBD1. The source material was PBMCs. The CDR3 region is CASSLDRGRRYGYTF. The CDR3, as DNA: TGCGCCAGCAGCTTGGACAGGGGGCGCCGGTATGGCTACACCTTC. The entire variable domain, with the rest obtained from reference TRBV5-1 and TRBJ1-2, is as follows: KAGVTQTPRYLIKTRGQQVTLSCSPISGHRSVSWYQQTPGQGLQFLFEYFSETQRNKGNFPGRFSGRQFSNSRSEMNVSTLELGDSALYLCASSLDRGRRYGYTFGSGTRLTVV.